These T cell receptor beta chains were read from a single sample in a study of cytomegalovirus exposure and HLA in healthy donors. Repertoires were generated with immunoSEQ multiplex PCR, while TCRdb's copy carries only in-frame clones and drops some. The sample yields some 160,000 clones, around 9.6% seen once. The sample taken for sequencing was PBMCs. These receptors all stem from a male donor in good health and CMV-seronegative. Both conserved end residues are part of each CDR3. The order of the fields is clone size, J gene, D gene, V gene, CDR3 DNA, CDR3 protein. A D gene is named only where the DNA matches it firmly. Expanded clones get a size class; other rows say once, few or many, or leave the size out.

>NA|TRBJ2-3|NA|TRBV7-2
TGTGCCAGCAGCTTATACACCGGGATTCTAGATACGCAGTATTTT
CASSLYTGILDTQYF
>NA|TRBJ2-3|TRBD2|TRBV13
TGTGCCAGCAGCACCAGACTAGCGGGGGCAACAGATACGCAGTATTTT
CASSTRLAGATDTQYF
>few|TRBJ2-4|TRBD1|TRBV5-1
TGCGCCAGCAGGGACAGGGGTAAAGGCATTCAGTACTTC
CASRDRGKGIQYF
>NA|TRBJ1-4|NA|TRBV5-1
TGCGCCAGCAGCGCCCACAGGGCAACTAATGAAAAACTGTTTTTT
CASSAHRATNEKLFF
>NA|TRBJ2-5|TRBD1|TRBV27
TGTGCCAGCAGTCCCATGGACAGGGGAGGTTGGGAGACCCAGTACTTC
CASSPMDRGGWETQYF
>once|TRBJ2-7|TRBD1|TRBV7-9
TGTGCCAGCAGCGCCGGGACAGTAGTATACGAGCAGTACTTC
CASSAGTVVYEQYF
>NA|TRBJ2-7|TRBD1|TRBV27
TGTGCCAGCAGCACAGGGGTCGAGCAGTACTTC
CASSTGVEQYF
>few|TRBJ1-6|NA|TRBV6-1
TGTGCCAGCAGTGAAATATCAGGGGATGAGGATTCACCCCTCCACTTT
CASSEISGDEDSPLHF
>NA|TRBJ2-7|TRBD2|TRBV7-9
TGTGCCAGCAGCTCAATGGGCGGGGGGACACTCTACGAGCAGTACTTC
CASSSMGGGTLYEQYF
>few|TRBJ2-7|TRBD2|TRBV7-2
TGTGCCAGCAGCTTAGCGGCGGGGGGCTACGAGCAGTACTTC
CASSLAAGGYEQYF
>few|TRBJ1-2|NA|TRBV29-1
TGCAGCGCCATCGAACGAAGAGGGAGCTATGGCTACACCTTC
CSAIERRGSYGYTF
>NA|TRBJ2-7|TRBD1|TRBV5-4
TGTGCCAGCAGCTTGACAGGGGCTCTACTACCCTACGAGCAGTACTTC
CASSLTGALLPYEQYF
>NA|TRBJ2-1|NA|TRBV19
TGTGCCAGTAGCAGTGAGGGGGGGCCATTCAATGAGCAGTTCTTC
CASSSEGGPFNEQFF
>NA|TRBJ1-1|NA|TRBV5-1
TGCGCCAGCAGCTTGGCCCGACCGGGAGTGAACACTGAAGCTTTCTTT
CASSLARPGVNTEAFF
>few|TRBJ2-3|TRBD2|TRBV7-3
TGTGCCAGCAGGCCTAGCGGATCTAGCACAGATACGCAGTATTTT
CASRPSGSSTDTQYF
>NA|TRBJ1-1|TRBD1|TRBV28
TGTGCCAGCAGTTTTTCAGGGGGCCGGCTGAACACTGAAGCTTTCTTT
CASSFSGGRLNTEAFF
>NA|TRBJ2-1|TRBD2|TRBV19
TGTGCCAGTAGTACTATAGCGGGAGACGGGAATGAGCAGTTCTTC
CASSTIAGDGNEQFF
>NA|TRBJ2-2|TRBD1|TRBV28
TGTGCCAGCAGTCGGCGCCCCGGACAGGGGACCGGGGAGCTGTTTTTT
CASSRRPGQGTGELFF
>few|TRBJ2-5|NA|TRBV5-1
TGCGCCAGCAGCCCGGACAGCCAAGAGACCCAGTACTTC
CASSPDSQETQYF
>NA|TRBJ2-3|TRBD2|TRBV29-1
TGCAGCGTAGCCGGGACTAGCGGGGGGAGGGATACGCAGTATTTT
CSVAGTSGGRDTQYF
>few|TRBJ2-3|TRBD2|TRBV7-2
TGTGCCAGCAGCTTAGCGCATGGGACTAGCGGGGGGCCAGAGTATTTT
CASSLAHGTSGGPEYF
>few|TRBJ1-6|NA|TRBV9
TGTGCCAGCAGCGTAGAAACAACCCATAATTCACCCCTCCACTTT
CASSVETTHNSPLHF
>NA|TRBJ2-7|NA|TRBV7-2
TGTGCCAGCAGCTTCACGGGCTACGAGCAGTACTTC
CASSFTGYEQYF
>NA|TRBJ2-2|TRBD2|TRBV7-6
TGTGCCAGCAGCTTAGGGGAGGGGATCGGCGGGGAGCTGTTTTTT
CASSLGEGIGGELFF